The 7 T cell receptor beta chains presented below share a single source sample, sequenced in a study of technical replicates of blood from a few donors. Sequencing used immunoSEQ multiplex PCR; TCRdb keeps in-frame clones, though not all of them. The table has more than 65,000 clones, roughly 92% seen once. The sequencing input was T cells isolated from PBMCs. These receptors were collected from a human donor in good health.

The genes are TRBV7-9 and TRBJ2-3; TRBD2 aligns across 12 bases. CDR1 SEHNR and CDR2 FQNEAQ come from the germline V gene (reference sequence). The CDR3 has 14 residues. The J segment lost 6 bases and the V segment lost 4 bases, leaving 2 bases of the junction unmatched. CDR3 in amino acids: CASSWTSGTDTQYF. The CDR3 DNA follows: TGTGCCAGCAGCTGGACTAGCGGGACGGATACGCAGTATTTT.

The rearrangement links TRBV30 to TRBJ1-2; D perhaps matches TRBD1 (6 bases). CDR1 GTSNPN and CDR2 SVGIG come from the germline V gene (reference sequence). V was clipped by 0 bases and J by 8 bases, with 22 bases between them. This CDR3 is built from 16 residues. The CDR3 sequence is CAWSVDLKGRGGGYTF. In nucleotides, the CDR3 is TGTGCCTGGAGTGTAGACTTAAAGGGAAGGGGGGGAGGCTACACCTTC.

This clone turned up a few times. This chain connects TRBV11-2 to TRBJ1-1, with a weak D call TRBD1 (6 bases). The germline V gene has CDR1 SGHAT and CDR2 FQNNGV. Deletions cut 2 bases from V and 8 bases from J, with 9 bases between. The CDR3 consists of 12 residues. CDR3 sequence reads: CASSLQGMEAFF. For the CDR3, the DNA is TGTGCCAGCAGCTTACAGGGGATGGAAGCTTTCTTT.

This chain links TRBV9 with TRBJ1-4; D is unresolved. Germline loops: CDR1 SGDLS, CDR2 YYNGEE. The CDR3 has 15 residues. Trimming removed 0 bases from V and 7 bases from J, with 13 bases in between. The CDR3 is CASSVGASSSEKLFF. The DNA of the CDR3 is TGTGCCAGCAGCGTAGGGGCCTCCTCGAGTGAAAAACTGTTTTTT.

This clone was counted once. The chain links TRBV5-4 to TRBJ2-7, with 12 bases matching TRBD1. CDR3 size: 16 residues. J gave up 4 bases and V 3 bases, and 8 bases lay outside the gene matches. Germline CDR1 is SGHNT and CDR2 is YYREEE (reference sequence). CDR3 sequence: CASSSPRDRGQYEQYF. CDR3 nucleotide sequence: TGTGCCAGCAGCTCCCCCAGGGACAGGGGGCAGTACGAGCAGTACTTC.

The rearrangement links TRBV7-8 to TRBJ2-3; TRBD2 might be the D (6 bases). The CDR3 has 17 residues. Germline V gives CDR1 SGHVS, CDR2 FQNEAQ. Between the trimmed V and J ends, which lost 4 bases and 2 bases, there was a span of 19 bases. CDR3 sequence (DNA): TGTGCCAGCAGCTACCGAATTGCTAGCGACTTCACAGATACGCAGTATTTT. It yields the protein CASSYRIASDFTDTQYF.

J is TRBJ2-2 and V is TRBV19; 13 bases match TRBD2. The CDR3 length is 16 residues. Germline trimming cut 4 bases from V and 7 bases from J; bases unmatched to any gene: 6. The germline gives CDR1 LNHDA, CDR2 SQIVND (reference sequence). DNA of the CDR3: TGTGCCAGTAGTAGGACTAGCGGGAGCGGTTTCGGGGAGCTGTTTTTT. It codes for CASSRTSGSGFGELFF.